This T cell receptor (beta chain) was sequenced during a study of T-cell reconstitution after alpha-beta-depleted transplantation in children. Study-level findings and limits: After one year, T-cell counts and TCRbeta diversity mostly came from new T cells.

TCRbeta library preparation incorporated unique molecular identifiers. A single record per CDR3 protein comes from TCRdb applying MiXCR to the PCR reads. Among 750,000 to 950,000 distinct CDR3 sequences, under 20% were seen once, and the ten largest hold just under 5%. This CDR3 has 14 residues. With 6 bases removed from V and 3 bases from J, the gap between germline ends came to 15 bases. This clonotype was picked up a small number of times. The antigen remains undetermined. J is TRBJ2-7 and V is TRBV12-3 or TRBV12-4; tentative D call: TRBD2 (6 bases). The sequences come from PBMCs, mostly from graft donor cells, collected 360 days after TCRalphabeta/CD19-depleted stem cell transplant. The sequence derives from a male patient younger than 18 who had a stem cell transplant for acute lymphoblastic leukemia, so the T cells may come from the graft donor. The CDR3 bases are TGTGCCAGCAGGGATCCGGGACTCAGCTACGAGCAGTACTTC. It is translated as CASRDPGLSYEQYF.